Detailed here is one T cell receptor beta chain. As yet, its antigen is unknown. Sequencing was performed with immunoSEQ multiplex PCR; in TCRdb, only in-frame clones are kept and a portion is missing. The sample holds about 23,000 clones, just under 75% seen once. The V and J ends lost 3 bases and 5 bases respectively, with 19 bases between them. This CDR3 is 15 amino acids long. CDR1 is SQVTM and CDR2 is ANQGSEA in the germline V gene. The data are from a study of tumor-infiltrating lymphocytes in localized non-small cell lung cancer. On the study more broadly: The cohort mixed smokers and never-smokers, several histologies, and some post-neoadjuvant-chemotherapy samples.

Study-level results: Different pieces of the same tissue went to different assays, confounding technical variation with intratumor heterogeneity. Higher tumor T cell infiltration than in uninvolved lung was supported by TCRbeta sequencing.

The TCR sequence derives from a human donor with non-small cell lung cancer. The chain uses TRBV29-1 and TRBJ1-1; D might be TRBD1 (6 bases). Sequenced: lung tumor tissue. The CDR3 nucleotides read TGCAGCGTTGACACAGGGTTTACTCCGGGTACTGAAGCTTTCTTT. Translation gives CSVDTGFTPGTEAFF. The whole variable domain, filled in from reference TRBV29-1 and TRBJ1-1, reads SAVISQKPSRDICQRGTSLTIQCQVDSQVTMMFWYRQQPGQSLTLIATANQGSEATYESGFVIDKFPISRPNLTFSTLTVSNMSPEDSSIYLCSVDTGFTPGTEAFFGQGTRLTVV.